This passage covers 9 T cell receptor beta chains from one sample sequenced in a study of blood T cells in healthy people across ages (dated by TCRdb to between 2015 and 2016). The receptor library was made with 5' RACE. Data came from an Illumina HiSeq 2500. A second roughly 7 to 11 cycle PCR used a sample-barcoded 5' primer and a J-beta primer mix. In TCRdb, the public reads were trimmed at Q25 with fastp and aligned with MiXCR, with productive beta chains retained. Every CDR3 protein is listed once, alongside the most common genes and DNA of its rows. The sample table holds over 1,500,000 distinct CDR3 sequences, of which roughly 49% were seen once. The top ten clones comprise over 2% of the sample. Material: blood. These receptors were taken from a woman aged 40 to 50 in good health.

V gene TRBV6-2 or TRBV6-3 combines with J gene TRBJ2-3; 14 nucleotides agree with TRBD2. Germline-derived CDR1 and CDR2 are MNHEY and SVGEGT. Trimming took 5 bases from V and 8 from J; bases not matched to a gene: 18. The CDR3 is 19 amino acids. The CDR3 bases are TGTGCCAGCAGTCCGGGGACTAGCGGGGGCCGAGCACGCAACCCTACGCAGTATTTT. Translated, it gives CASSPGTSGGRARNPTQYF.

This clonotype showed up just a few times. This sequence joins TRBV20-1 and TRBJ1-6, with 7 bases that match TRBD1. V trimming: 3 bases; J trimming: 8 bases; junction bases outside the gene matches: 10. The CDR3 runs 15 residues. Germline V gene sequence: CDR1 DFQATT, CDR2 SNEGSKA (reference sequence). For the CDR3, the DNA is TGCAGTGCTAGCCTCCGGACAGGAAGGGATTCACCCCTCCACTTT. It translates to CSASLRTGRDSPLHF.

This chain connects TRBV11-2 to TRBJ2-7, with D perhaps TRBD1 or TRBD2 (6 bases each). The end of the DNA fits TRBJ2-5 better, so the J call may be wrong. Looked up from germline, CDR1 is SGHAT and CDR2 is FQNNGV. CDR3 length: 17 amino acids. CDR3 in amino acids: CASSPVGGGRLVETQYF. In DNA, the CDR3 is TGTGCCAGCAGCCCGGTTGGAGGGGGGAGGCTGGTGGAGACCCAGTACTTC.

The chain uses TRBV20-1 and TRBJ1-2; D is unresolved. This CDR3 contains 12 residues. V lost 0 bases to trimming and J lost 13 bases, with 15 bases between them. The germline CDR1 and CDR2 sequences are DFQATT and SNEGSKA (reference sequence). As DNA, the CDR3 is TGCAGTGCTAGAGACCCCGCGAGGGATGCCACCTTC. It specifies CSARDPARDATF.

This clonotype was found a few times. This rearrangement joins TRBV20-1 to TRBJ2-7, with D possibly matching TRBD2 (5 bases). The CDR3 runs 15 residues. In germline, CDR1 is DFQATT, CDR2 SNEGSKA (reference sequence). V was cut by 6 bases and J by 3 bases, with 21 bases left in between. The CDR3 nucleotides read TGCAGTGCGCAGGACCCGGGGAACCCCCGCTACGAGCAGTACTTC. This translates into CSAQDPGNPRYEQYF.

The chain recombines TRBV5-1 with TRBJ2-3; D is ambiguous. Deletions cut 4 bases from V and 0 bases from J, with 12 bases between. Germline-derived CDR1 and CDR2 are SGHRS and YFSETQ. This CDR3 is 15 amino acids long. The chain's CDR3 is CASSIFSTSTDTQYF. DNA of the CDR3: TGCGCCAGCAGCATTTTTTCGACTAGCACAGATACGCAGTATTTT.

The chain employs TRBV6-5 and TRBJ2-1, with D possibly matching TRBD1 (5 bases). The assigned J gene may be wrong: the sequence end matches TRBJ2-7 better. In germline, CDR1 is MNHEY, CDR2 SVGAGI. The CDR3 is 18 residues long. The CDR3, as DNA: TGTGCCAGCAGTTACTGGTCGAGTCAGGGTACAGCCTACAATGAGCAGTACTTC. Its protein product is CASSYWSSQGTAYNEQYF.

The chain joins TRBV6-2 or TRBV6-3 to TRBJ2-7, with a possible D match to TRBD2 (6 bases). This CDR3 spans 16 amino acids. The germline gives CDR1 MNHEY, CDR2 SVGEGT. Trimming pared 3 bases from V and 4 bases from J, leaving 19 bases between. CDR3 in DNA: TGTGCCAGCAGTTATAACGACCCCGGGGCGGGGTACGAGCAGTACTTC. Its protein is CASSYNDPGAGYEQYF.

The chain couples TRBV5-5 to TRBJ2-3, with D perhaps TRBD1 (6 bases). CDR1 and CDR2 from the germline V gene are SGHKS and YYEKEE (reference sequence). This CDR3 comprises 17 residues. V lost 3 bases to trimming and J lost 0 bases, with 17 bases between them. This CDR3 reads CASSSGVPTGSTDTQYF. The CDR3 DNA reads TGTGCCAGCAGCTCAGGGGTCCCGACAGGAAGCACAGATACGCAGTATTTT.